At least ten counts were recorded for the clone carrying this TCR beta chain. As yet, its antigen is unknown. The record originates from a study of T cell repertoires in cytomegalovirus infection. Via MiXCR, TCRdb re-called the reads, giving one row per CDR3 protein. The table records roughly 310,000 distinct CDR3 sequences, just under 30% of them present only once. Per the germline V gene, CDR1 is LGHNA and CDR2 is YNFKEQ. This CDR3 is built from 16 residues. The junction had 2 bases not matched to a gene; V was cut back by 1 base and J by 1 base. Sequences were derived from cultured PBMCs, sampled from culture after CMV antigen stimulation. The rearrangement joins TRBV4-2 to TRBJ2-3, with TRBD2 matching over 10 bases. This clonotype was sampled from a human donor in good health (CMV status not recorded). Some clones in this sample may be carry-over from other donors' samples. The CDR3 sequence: CASSQVAGGGTDTQYF. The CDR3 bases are TGTGCCAGCAGCCAAGTAGCGGGGGGTGGCACAGATACGCAGTATTTT.